The sequence of this T cell receptor beta chain was determined in a study of blood T cell repertoires in COVID-19. Study-level information: Whether acute or convalescent, the COVID-19 samples came from the United States, Italy and Spain. The cDNA or gDNA used as material had been derived from T cells, B-cell-depleted T cells, or PBMCs.

How the authors handled the data: Nucleated cell number was recorded as an estimate derived from reference gene primer amplification. The table came from immunoSEQ multiplex PCR; TCRdb's copy has only in-frame clones and leaves some out. The V and J calls and clone size were taken over from that table, and D and trimming were inferred from the DNA. Here the sample spans about 80,000 clones, around 77% being singletons. Germline assignment: CDR1 LGHNA and CDR2 YNFKEQ. The CDR3 covers 14 residues. V shed 3 bases, J shed 1 base, and the junction held 1 base outside the gene matches. This clonotype was sampled from a man between 70 and 80 years old with active or convalescent COVID-19. This chain uses TRBV4-2 with TRBJ2-3; 7 positions agree with TRBD2. The sample was peripheral blood. CDR3 amino acids: CASSQGGGTDTQYF. For the CDR3, the DNA is TGTGCCAGCAGCCAGGGGGGGGGCACAGATACGCAGTATTTT.